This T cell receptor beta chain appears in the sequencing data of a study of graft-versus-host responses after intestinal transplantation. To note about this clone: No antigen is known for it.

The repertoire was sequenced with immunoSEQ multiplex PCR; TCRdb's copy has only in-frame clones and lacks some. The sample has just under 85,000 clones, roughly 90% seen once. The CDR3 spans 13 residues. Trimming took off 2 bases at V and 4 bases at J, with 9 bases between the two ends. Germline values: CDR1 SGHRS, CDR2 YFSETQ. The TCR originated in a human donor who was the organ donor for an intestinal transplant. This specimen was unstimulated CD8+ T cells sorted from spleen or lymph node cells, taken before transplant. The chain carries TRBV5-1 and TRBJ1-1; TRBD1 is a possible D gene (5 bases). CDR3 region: CASSFHGGTEAFF. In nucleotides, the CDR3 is TGCGCCAGCAGCTTTCACGGGGGCACTGAAGCTTTCTTT.